The rows below give T cell receptor beta chains drawn from one sample of a study of shared clonotypes between healthy human individuals. The assay was immunoSEQ multiplex PCR, and TCRdb's table has in-frame clones only and misses some. The sample yields hundreds of thousands of clones, around 76% seen once. Sequenced sample: PBMCs. These receptors were taken from a woman aged 40 to 50 in good health. Some clones in this sample may be carry-over from other donors' samples. Both conserved end residues are part of each CDR3. The order of the fields is J gene, clone size, V gene, D gene, CDR3 length, CDR3 protein, CDR3 DNA. The D gene is left open where the match is weak. Part of the rows lack a size; the others show once, few, many or a class for expanded clones.

TRBJ1-1 | NA | TRBV7-2 | NA | 12 | CASSRGVLEAFF | TGTGCCAGCAGCCGGGGGGTTTTGGAAGCTTTCTTT
TRBJ1-5 | NA | TRBV28 | NA | 16 | CASSRTGGSGNQPQHF | TGTGCCAGCAGTCGGACGGGGGGATCCGGCAATCAGCCCCAGCATTTT
TRBJ2-5 | NA | TRBV4-1 | TRBD2 | 18 | CASSRYGYLAGVLETQYF | TGCGCCAGCAGTCGATACGGGTATTTAGCGGGAGTTTTGGAGACCCAGTACTTC
TRBJ2-3 | NA | TRBV7-3 | NA | 11 | CASSLTDTQYF | TGTGCCAGCAGCTTAACAGATACGCAGTATTTT
TRBJ2-7 | NA | TRBV6-5 | TRBD1 | 13 | CASSHRGSYEQYF | TGTGCCAGCAGTCACAGGGGATCCTACGAGCAGTACTTC
TRBJ1-2 | NA | TRBV28 | TRBD1 | 14 | CASSLLRTGKGYTF | TGTGCCAGCAGTTTATTGCGGACAGGGAAGGGCTACACCTTC
TRBJ2-6 | NA | TRBV6-5 | NA | 15 | CASSYSPAGANVLTF | TGTGCCAGCAGTTACTCCCCCGCTGGGGCCAACGTCCTGACTTTC
TRBJ2-7 | NA | TRBV18 | NA | 14 | CASSLAGTTYEQYF | TGTGCCAGCTCACTTGCCGGGACAACCTACGAGCAGTACTTC
TRBJ1-3 | NA | TRBV7-1 | NA | 14 | CASSFGGYGNTIYF | TGTGCCAGCAGCTTCGGGGGGTATGGAAACACCATATATTTT
TRBJ1-2 | NA | TRBV11-2 | NA | 16 | CASSLWGDKGWVGYTF | TGTGCCAGCAGCTTATGGGGAGACAAGGGTTGGGTTGGCTACACCTTC
TRBJ2-7 | NA | TRBV2 | NA | 14 | CASSGDRPYYEQYF | TGTGCCAGCTCGGGGGACCGACCCTACTACGAGCAGTACTTC
TRBJ2-2 | NA | TRBV19 | NA | 13 | CASTFWPTGELFF | TGTGCCAGCACTTTCTGGCCCACCGGGGAGCTGTTTTTT
TRBJ2-7 | NA | TRBV28 | NA | 15 | CASSPPLNGAYEQYF | TGTGCCAGCAGTCCCCCCCTCAACGGCGCCTACGAGCAGTACTTC
TRBJ1-1 | few | TRBV29-1 | TRBD1 | 14 | CSVDRAGGQTEAFF | TGCAGCGTTGATAGGGCAGGGGGCCAAACTGAAGCTTTCTTT
TRBJ1-2 | NA | TRBV9 | NA | 15 | CASSVAPGAGYGYTF | TGTGCCAGCAGCGTAGCGCCCGGGGCGGGCTATGGCTACACCTTC
TRBJ2-1 | NA | TRBV27 | TRBD2 | 17 | CASSWGLAGTTYNEQFF | TGTGCCAGCAGTTGGGGACTAGCGGGAACTACCTACAATGAGCAGTTCTTC
TRBJ1-6 | NA | TRBV7-3 | TRBD1 | 15 | CASSLGQVPTSPLHF | TGTGCCAGCAGCCTCGGACAGGTGCCCACTTCACCCCTCCACTTT
TRBJ1-2 | NA | TRBV2 | TRBD1 | 13 | CASRSDRADGYTF | TGTGCCAGCAGGTCGGACAGGGCGGATGGCTACACCTTC
TRBJ2-3 | once | TRBV6-5 | TRBD1 | 16 | CASSYSGQVYTDTQYF | TGTGCCAGCAGTTACTCGGGACAGGTTTACACAGATACGCAGTATTTT
TRBJ2-7 | NA | TRBV28 | NA | 14 | CASSLVAPPDEQYF | TGTGCCAGCAGTTTAGTAGCCCCTCCAGACGAGCAGTACTTC
TRBJ1-5 | NA | TRBV28 | TRBD1 | 16 | CASSLPLGTGSQPQHF | TGTGCCAGCAGTTTACCCCTCGGGACAGGGAGTCAGCCCCAGCATTTT
TRBJ2-1 | NA | TRBV6-5 | TRBD2 | 15 | CASSWGLAGSNEQFF | TGTGCCAGCAGTTGGGGACTAGCGGGCTCCAATGAGCAGTTCTTC
TRBJ2-6 | NA | TRBV27 | NA | 15 | CASSPMQPGANVLTF | TGTGCCAGCAGCCCAATGCAACCTGGGGCCAACGTCCTGACTTTC
TRBJ1-4 | NA | TRBV28 | TRBD1 | 15 | CASSLGTGENEKLFF | TGTGCCAGCAGTTTAGGTACAGGGGAGAATGAAAAACTGTTTTTT
TRBJ2-7 | NA | TRBV5-1 | NA | 15 | CASSTWTGPGGEQYF | TGCGCCAGCAGCACCTGGACAGGCCCGGGAGGGGAGCAGTACTTC
TRBJ2-3 | NA | TRBV5-1 | TRBD2 | 15 | CASNPGLAGPNTQYF | TGCGCCAGCAACCCGGGACTAGCGGGTCCGAATACGCAGTATTTT
TRBJ2-7 | NA | TRBV27 | TRBD1 | 14 | CASSSGDRTYEQYF | TGTGCCAGCAGTTCCGGGGACAGAACCTACGAGCAGTACTTC
TRBJ2-3 | NA | TRBV4-3 | TRBD1 | 16 | CASSQAGQGATDTQYF | TGCGCCAGCAGCCAAGCGGGACAGGGGGCCACAGATACGCAGTATTTT
TRBJ2-4 | NA | TRBV9 | NA | 17 | CASSVSRDTLAKNIQYF | TGTGCCAGCAGCGTATCCCGGGACACCTTAGCCAAAAACATTCAGTACTTC
TRBJ2-7 | once | TRBV27 | NA | 16 | CASSLRQALSGGEQYF | TGTGCCAGCAGTTTAAGGCAGGCCCTCTCCGGCGGGGAGCAGTACTTC
TRBJ1-1 | NA | TRBV19 | NA | 13 | CASSIGGLTEAFF | TGTGCCAGTAGTATAGGAGGGCTGACTGAAGCTTTCTTT
TRBJ2-7 | NA | TRBV4-1 | NA | 18 | CASSQTRLPMPGKYEQYF | TGCGCCAGCAGCCAAACCAGACTACCCATGCCTGGGAAATACGAGCAGTACTTC
TRBJ2-5 | NA | TRBV6-4 | NA | 17 | CASSDSSLGKRQETQYF | TGTGCCAGCAGTGACTCAAGTCTAGGGAAACGCCAAGAGACCCAGTACTTC
TRBJ2-5 | NA | TRBV5-1 | NA | 15 | CASTLGQTYQETQYF | TGCGCCAGCACCCTGGGACAAACGTACCAAGAGACCCAGTACTTC
TRBJ1-3 | NA | TRBV7-2 | TRBD1 | 13 | CASSLGQGNTIYF | TGTGCCAGCAGCTTAGGACAGGGCAACACCATATATTTT
TRBJ1-3 | NA | TRBV6-1 | NA | 15 | CASSEALSRSHTIYF | TGTGCCAGCAGTGAAGCGCTGTCCAGGTCGCACACCATATATTTT
TRBJ1-1 | few | TRBV6-1 | TRBD1 | 16 | CASSELTGEGGTEAFF | TGTGCCAGCAGTGAATTAACAGGGGAAGGGGGCACTGAAGCTTTCTTT
TRBJ2-7 | NA | TRBV30 | TRBD2 | 14 | CAATSSGSYYEQYF | TGTGCCGCCACCTCTAGCGGGAGTTACTACGAGCAGTACTTC
TRBJ1-2 | NA | TRBV6-1 | NA | 15 | CASSEIARANYGYTF | TGTGCCAGCAGTGAAATTGCTCGGGCTAACTATGGCTACACCTTC
TRBJ1-2 | few | TRBV5-6 | NA | 13 | CASSLWQGYGYTF | TGTGCCAGCAGCTTGTGGCAGGGTTATGGCTACACCTTC
TRBJ1-1 | NA | TRBV28 | TRBD1 | 15 | CASKGQGARGGEAFF | TGTGCCAGCAAGGGACAGGGGGCGCGGGGAGGTGAAGCTTTCTTT